Following are 14 T cell receptor beta chains from one sample sequenced in a study of vaccination and CD4 T cells after COVID-19. Treatment indicated: roughly 11-day PBMC culture with coronavirus spike peptide pools or control peptides (ViraFEST assay). These receptors have no identified antigens. The study sequenced cultured CD4+ T cell DNA using the Oncomine TCR Beta short-read assay. TCRdb re-called the PCR reads through MiXCR, storing one row per CDR3 protein. The sample yields about 15,000 distinct CDR3 sequences, 73% seen once. Sequencing used CD4+ T cells from blood, cultured in vitro. These receptors originate from a human donor who had recovered from COVID-19.

This clonotype was counted once. The junction does not match germline at one end; this may be a read error. V gene TRBV10-3 combines with J gene TRBJ1-2; 11 bases match TRBD1. Germline V gene lookup returns CDR1 ENHRY and CDR2 SYGVKD. This CDR3 has 17 residues. The CDR3 reads CASSPLLTGTGGSGYTF. The CDR3, as DNA: TGTGCCAGCAGTCCCCTTCTTACCGGGACAGGGGGTAGTGGCTACACCTTC.

The CDR3 region has the DNA TGTGCCAGTAGTGTCGGGACAGGCAAGTCGGGGGGCTACACCTTC. Its translation: CASSVGTGKSGGYTF. The V call is TRBV19, the J call TRBJ1-2, with 8 bases fitting TRBD1. The CDR3 totals 15 residues. V shed 5 bases and J 8 bases; nucleotides not matched to a gene: 13. Germline assignment: CDR1 LNHDA and CDR2 SQIVND (reference sequence).

The chain has TRBV4-3 and TRBJ2-3; D ambiguous. Germline V gives CDR1 LGHNA, CDR2 YSLEER. The V end was cut by 4 bases, the J end by 4 bases, with 9 bases between. The CDR3 is 13 residues long. CDR3 sequence: CASSPGMPDTQYF. As DNA, the CDR3 is TGCGCCAGCAGCCCTGGGATGCCAGATACGCAGTATTTT.

J is TRBJ1-5 and V is TRBV7-9, with D possibly being TRBD1 (5 bases). With 5 bases removed from V and 6 bases from J, the gap between germline ends came to 17 bases. The germline gives CDR1 SEHNR, CDR2 FQNEAQ (reference sequence). CDR3 length: 15 amino acids. CDR3 sequence: CASSALQVMGQPQHF. In nucleotides, the CDR3 is TGTGCCAGCAGCGCATTACAGGTGATGGGTCAGCCCCAGCATTTT.

The chain joins TRBV7-2 to TRBJ2-3, with TRBD2 identical over 8 bases. CDR1 and CDR2 (germline): SGHTA, FQGNSA. CDR3 length: 15 residues. Trimming removed 1 base from V and 10 bases from J; junction bases left unmatched: 10. CDR3 region: CASSLVSSGGHAQYF. CDR3 sequence (DNA): TGTGCCAGCAGCTTAGTATCCAGCGGGGGACATGCGCAGTATTTT.

This clonotype has only a few counts. This chain uses TRBV6-5 with TRBJ2-7, with unresolved D. Trimming removed 2 bases from V and 7 bases from J, with 15 bases in between. The germline V gene encodes CDR1 MNHEY and CDR2 SVGAGI. This CDR3 spans 14 amino acids. CDR3 region: CASSYESSGTEQYF. CDR3 sequence (DNA): TGTGCCAGCAGTTACGAGAGTAGTGGAACGGAGCAGTACTTC.

This chain links TRBV20-1 with TRBJ2-5, with 8 bases that match TRBD1. V gave up 6 bases and J gave up 1 base; unmatched junction bases: 7. This CDR3 has 14 amino acids. Germline CDR1 and CDR2: DFQATT and SNEGSKA (reference sequence). The CDR3 here is CSAKQGGGQETQYF. The CDR3 coding sequence is TGCAGTGCCAAACAGGGGGGTGGCCAAGAGACCCAGTACTTC.

The count of this clonotype is one. The J gene is TRBJ1-1, the V gene TRBV5-6; tentative D call: TRBD1 (6 bases). Trimming cost V 3 bases and J 1 base, with 13 bases left between them. Germline CDR1 reads SGHDT; CDR2 reads YYEEEE. The CDR3 totals 15 residues. In DNA form, the CDR3 reads TGTGCCAGCAGCTCTCAGGGGACGGGGAACACTGAAGCTTTCTTT. This codes for CASSSQGTGNTEAFF. Looking up the rest from reference TRBV5-6 and TRBJ1-1 gives the full variable domain: DAGVTQSPTHLIKTRGQQVTLRCSPKSGHDTVSWYQQALGQGPQFIFQYYEEEERQRGNFPDRFSGHQFPNYSSELNVNALLLGDSALYLCASSSQGTGNTEAFFGQGTRLTVV.

This chain uses TRBV30 with TRBJ1-1; D call uncertain. The CDR3 sequence is 14 residues long. V lost 1 base and J lost 1, with 10 bases in between. The germline V gene encodes CDR1 GTSNPN and CDR2 SVGIG (reference sequence). DNA of the CDR3: TGTGCCTGGAGTGCCCTGGGAGGGAACACTGAAGCTTTCTTT. This sequence encodes CAWSALGGNTEAFF.

This clonotype turned up a few times. This chain links TRBV7-9 with TRBJ1-6, with a tentative D call TRBD1 (5 bases). The V and J ends lost 1 base and 13 bases respectively, with 5 bases between them. CDR3 length: 11 residues. The germline V gene has CDR1 SEHNR and CDR2 FQNEAQ (reference sequence). CDR3 sequence reads: CASSLEGPLHF. In nucleotides, the CDR3 is TGTGCCAGCAGCTTAGAGGGGCCCCTCCACTTT.

The rearrangement joins TRBV7-6 to TRBJ2-2; D call uncertain. Germline V lookup: CDR1 SGHVS, CDR2 FNYEAQ. The CDR3 sequence is 12 residues long. The V end lost 6 bases, the J end lost 0 bases, and 2 bases lay between the germline ends. The CDR3 DNA reads TGTGCCAGCAGTACGAACACCGGGGAGCTGTTTTTT. It yields the protein CASSTNTGELFF.

The J gene is TRBJ2-7, the V gene TRBV6-1, with 7 bases aligning to TRBD1. CDR3 length equals 14 residues. CDR1 and CDR2 from the germline V gene are MNHNS and SASEGT. The J segment lost 3 bases and the V segment lost 5 bases, leaving 7 bases of the junction unmatched. The CDR3 spells CASSPRDRHYEQYF. The CDR3 DNA reads TGTGCCAGCAGTCCCCGGGACAGACACTACGAGCAGTACTTC.

The chain combines TRBV19 with TRBJ2-3, with 11 bases that match TRBD2. Germline CDR1 LNHDA, CDR2 SQIVND (reference sequence). Trimming took 5 bases from V and 4 from J; bases not matched to a gene: 8. The CDR3 is 16 amino acids. The CDR3 reads CASSALLAGEADTQYF. The CDR3 DNA follows: TGTGCCAGTAGTGCCCTACTAGCGGGAGAGGCAGATACGCAGTATTTT.

This chain connects TRBV7-9 to TRBJ1-5; a possible D gene is TRBD1 (5 bases). Trimming removed 2 bases at V and 2 bases at J, with 7 bases between. CDR1 and CDR2 from the germline V gene are SEHNR and FQNEAQ (reference sequence). The CDR3 totals 14 residues. As DNA, the CDR3 is TGTGCCAGCAGCTTAAGGGACGGCAATCAGCCCCAGCATTTT. It codes for CASSLRDGNQPQHF.